This T cell receptor beta chain was identified in a study of T cells after yellow fever vaccination. The CDR3 sequence is 12 residues long. The V gene lost 3 bases and the J gene lost 5 bases, with 11 bases spanning the gap. The V gene's germline CDR1 is DFQATT and CDR2 SNEGSKA (reference sequence). The sample holds a few counts of this clonotype. The antigen is unknown. Study-level points and caveats: The presence of abundant clonotypes contaminating from the bulk population was possible in FACS-sorted repertoires.

In TCRdb, the 5' RACE reads were re-called with MiXCR into one record per CDR3 protein. The data contain hundreds of thousands of distinct CDR3 sequences, approximately 8% of them singletons. The chain employs TRBV20-1 and TRBJ2-7, with a tentative D call TRBD1 (5 bases). Source: CD4+ T cells sorted from PBMCs, taken 5 days after the yellow fever booster vaccination. The sequence was obtained from a man aged 18 to 29 who received the YFV17D yellow fever vaccine. The CDR3 bases are TGCAGTGCTAGTCATCCAGGGAACGAGCAGTACTTC. Translated: CSASHPGNEQYF.